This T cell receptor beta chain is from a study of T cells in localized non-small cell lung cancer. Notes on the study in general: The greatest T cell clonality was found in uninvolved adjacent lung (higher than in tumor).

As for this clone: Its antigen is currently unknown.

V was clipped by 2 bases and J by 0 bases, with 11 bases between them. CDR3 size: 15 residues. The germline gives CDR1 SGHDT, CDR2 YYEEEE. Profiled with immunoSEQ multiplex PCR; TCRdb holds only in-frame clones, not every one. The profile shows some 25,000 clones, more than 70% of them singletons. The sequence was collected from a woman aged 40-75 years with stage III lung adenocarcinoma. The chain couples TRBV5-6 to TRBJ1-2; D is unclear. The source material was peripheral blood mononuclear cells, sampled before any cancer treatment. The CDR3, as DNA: TGTGCCAGCAGCTTTTCAGCTCTTCCTAACTATGGCTACACCTTC. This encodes CASSFSALPNYGYTF.